The present entry profiles one T cell receptor beta chain with its context. This clone is termed medium-sized (0.01 to 0.1%). It has no known antigen specificity. Within one base of it there is no much larger clone, and no base qualities were kept. The entry originates in a study of STAT3 mutations in large granular lymphocyte leukemia (dated by TCRdb to about 2019). About the study as a whole: About half of the T-LGLL patients who underwent longitudinal sequencing carried canonical activating STAT3 mutations. From an initial cohort of approximately 190 LGL patients, about 17 representative T-LGLL cases were picked for longitudinal TCRbeta and STAT3 sequencing. Patients with T-cell large granular lymphocyte leukemia underwent serial deep sequencing of TCRbeta CDR3 and STAT3 to reconstruct clonal hierarchy and dynamics. Patients were sequenced at 4 time points on average, with the number of samplings per patient ranging from 2 to 8. A couple of patients with natural killer LGL leukemia were also sequenced longitudinally as controls within the study. Over half of the T-LGLL patients were given one or more immunosuppressive therapy regimens, and less than 45% of those treated had a hematologic response. General findings and caveats noted by the study authors: TCR clonotype switching after therapy was observed in 6 of 18 patients, and all newly emerging clones were found to be STAT3 wild type. Because no samples were available when a clone first appeared, clonal expansion was inferred from samplings taken at other points. Linking therapy response to changes in TCR clonal burden was complicated by variable intervals between samplings and by differing treatment regimens. At least one immunodominant TCRbeta clonotype was present in every T-LGLL patient, and multiple immunodominant subclonotypes appeared in about half of the T-LGLL patients. Since codominant clonotypes persisted in some patients, a small but highly pathogenic clone may have gone undetected. Several patients had a dominant TCR clone burden greater than the STAT3 mutant burden, which suggests that the STAT3 mutation arose secondarily within a clone that had already expanded.

DNA was extracted from blood mononuclear cells, with the same DNA used for both TCR and STAT3 sequencing. Taken from the germline V gene, the CDR1 and CDR2 loops are SNHLY and FYNNEI. V is cut back by 4 bases and J by 0 bases, with 7 bases in the junction unmatched. The CDR3, from cysteine to phenylalanine, totals 18 residues. The kept DNA is CDR3 alone, 54 bases in frame from the first base. TCRbeta libraries were sequenced on an Illumina MiSeq, and an average of around 44,000 productive templates per sample was obtained. Multiplex PCR amplification was used to generate TCRbeta CDR3 libraries with the immunoSEQ assay. As for the authors' bioinformatics: Repertoire diversity was calculated as previously defined, with values near 0 taken to indicate extremely monoclonal samples. Not all clones reach the TCRdb copy of this immuneACCESS table, which keeps in-frame sequences only. Checked studies attribute under half of the gap to unresolved V genes and leave the rest unexplained. V, J and clone size are those of that table, while D and trimming were read from the DNA. Recorded for this sample are some 5,800 clones; 60% to 80% of them occurred a single time. The top ten clones comprise 84% of the sample.

The sequencing input was peripheral blood mononuclear cells. The rearrangement combines TRBV2 with TRBJ2-1, with 12 junctional bases fitting TRBD2. This clonotype was obtained from a man in his forties with T-cell large granular lymphocyte leukemia. Some clones in this sample may be carry-over from other donors' samples. The age is the age at diagnosis. The sequenced DNA: TGTGCCAGCAGTGCGGCTAGCGGGAGGGGAAGCTCCTACAATGAGCAGTTCTTC. Protein translation: CASSAASGRGSSYNEQFF.